Listed below are T cell receptor beta chains from one sample, sequenced in a study of cytomegalovirus exposure and HLA in healthy donors. Profiling relied on immunoSEQ multiplex PCR, and the TCRdb table lists in-frame clones only, not all of them. The sample has some 150,000 clones, 78% seen once. Material for sequencing was PBMCs. The receptor set was obtained from a man in his forties or fifties in good health and CMV-seropositive. Each CDR3 is given with its conserved first and last residue. A D gene is named only where the DNA matches it firmly. Size is stated for part of the rows, as once, few or many counts, or as a class when the clone is expanded.

D gene: .; clone size: .; V gene: TRBV6-6; J gene: TRBJ2-1; CDR3 DNA: TGTGCCAGCAGTCCGACTCTCAATGAGCAGTTCTTC; CDR3 protein: CASSPTLNEQFF
D gene: .; clone size: few; V gene: TRBV13; J gene: TRBJ1-4; CDR3 DNA: TGTGCCAGCAGACAAACAAGTCCTAATGAAAAACTGTTTTTT; CDR3 protein: CASRQTSPNEKLFF
D gene: .; clone size: .; V gene: TRBV5-1; J gene: TRBJ2-1; CDR3 DNA: TGCGCCAGCAGCCCCGGACGGGGCTACAATGAGCAGTTCTTC; CDR3 protein: CASSPGRGYNEQFF
D gene: .; clone size: .; V gene: TRBV7-2; J gene: TRBJ1-2; CDR3 DNA: TGTGCCAGCAGCCCTCGTGAAGGGGATGGCTACACCTTC; CDR3 protein: CASSPREGDGYTF
D gene: .; clone size: .; V gene: TRBV2; J gene: TRBJ1-1; CDR3 DNA: TGTGCCAGCGGAGAACAGGGACTGAACACTGAAGCTTTCTTT; CDR3 protein: CASGEQGLNTEAFF
D gene: .; clone size: few; V gene: TRBV6-1; J gene: TRBJ2-3; CDR3 DNA: TGTGCCAGCAGTGATCCGGGACATCCTAATATCACAGATACGCAGTATTTT; CDR3 protein: CASSDPGHPNITDTQYF
D gene: .; clone size: .; V gene: TRBV27; J gene: TRBJ1-5; CDR3 DNA: TGTGCCAGCAGTTTCCAGAAAGGGGCTAATCAGCCCCAGCATTTT; CDR3 protein: CASSFQKGANQPQHF
D gene: .; clone size: .; V gene: TRBV5-1; J gene: TRBJ2-7; CDR3 DNA: TGCGCCAGCAGCTTTGCAGACTACGAGCAGTACTTC; CDR3 protein: CASSFADYEQYF
D gene: .; clone size: few; V gene: TRBV6-1; J gene: TRBJ2-1; CDR3 DNA: TGTGCCAGCAGTGAAGGTTTTGCAGCGGGCTCCTACAATGAGCAGTTCTTC; CDR3 protein: CASSEGFAAGSYNEQFF
D gene: .; clone size: .; V gene: TRBV7-2; J gene: TRBJ1-1; CDR3 DNA: TGTGCCAGCAGCCCCGACAGGATAAGCTTGAACACTGAAGCTTTCTTT; CDR3 protein: CASSPDRISLNTEAFF
D gene: .; clone size: once; V gene: TRBV6-6; J gene: TRBJ1-2; CDR3 DNA: TGTGCCAGCAGTTACCTTGACGGAGATGGCTACACCTTC; CDR3 protein: CASSYLDGDGYTF
D gene: .; clone size: .; V gene: TRBV5-1; J gene: TRBJ1-5; CDR3 DNA: TGCGCCAGCAGCTCTGGCGACACCAACAATCAGCCCCAGCATTTT; CDR3 protein: CASSSGDTNNQPQHF
D gene: TRBD1; clone size: .; V gene: TRBV5-1; J gene: TRBJ1-2; CDR3 DNA: TGCGCCAGCAGCTATGGACAGGGGGCGGACTATGGCTACACCTTC; CDR3 protein: CASSYGQGADYGYTF
D gene: TRBD1; clone size: .; V gene: TRBV10-3; J gene: TRBJ2-7; CDR3 DNA: TGTGCCATCAGTGGACGGGGACAGCAAGCCTACGAGCAGTACTTC; CDR3 protein: CAISGRGQQAYEQYF
D gene: .; clone size: .; V gene: TRBV5-1; J gene: TRBJ1-2; CDR3 DNA: TGCGCCAGCAGCTTGGCCCAGGGGTTCGTTGAAGGCTACACCTTC; CDR3 protein: CASSLAQGFVEGYTF
D gene: .; clone size: .; V gene: TRBV4-3; J gene: TRBJ1-1; CDR3 DNA: TGCGCCAGCCGGAGTCTGACGCAGAACACTGAAGCTTTCTTT; CDR3 protein: CASRSLTQNTEAFF
D gene: .; clone size: .; V gene: TRBV9; J gene: TRBJ2-6; CDR3 DNA: TGTGCCAGCACCCTGACAGGAGCCGGGGCCAACGTCCTGACTTTC; CDR3 protein: CASTLTGAGANVLTF